One and the same sample provided the 17 T cell receptor beta chains below, sequenced in a study of graft-versus-host responses after intestinal transplantation. This table comes from immunoSEQ multiplex PCR, and its TCRdb copy is limited to in-frame clones, with some not included. The sample contains fewer than 5,500 clones, more than 65% of which appear only once. The source was PBMCs, collected 300 to 330 days after intestinal transplant. All receptors come from a human patient who received an intestinal transplant, so some T cells may come from the graft donor.

This clone appeared a single time. V gene TRBV30 combines with J gene TRBJ1-2; D is unclear. With 3 bases removed from V and 10 bases from J, the gap between germline ends came to 12 bases. The length of the CDR3 is 11 residues. Germline V gives CDR1 GTSNPN, CDR2 SVGIG (reference sequence). The CDR3 sequence: CAWSGGGIYTF. CDR3 DNA: TGTGCCTGGAGCGGAGGCGGAATCTACACCTTC.

This clone was counted only a few times. J is TRBJ2-7 and V is TRBV7-9; perhaps TRBD1 as D (5 bases). V lost 7 bases to trimming and J lost 3 bases, with 13 bases between them. The CDR3 is 13 amino acids. Germline-derived CDR1 and CDR2 are SEHNR and FQNEAQ (reference sequence). As DNA, the CDR3 is TGTGCCAGCACCCAAGACAGCGACTACGAGCAGTACTTC. As protein: CASTQDSDYEQYF. The variable domain in full, with the rest retrieved from reference TRBV7-9 and TRBJ2-7, is DTGVSQNPRHKITKRGQNVTFRCDPISEHNRLYWYRQTLGQGPEFLTYFQNEAQLEKSRLLSDRFSAERPKGSFSTLEIQRTEQGDSAMYLCASTQDSDYEQYFGPGTRLTVT.

The rearrangement links TRBV11-3 to TRBJ1-2; no reliable D call. The CDR3 consists of 17 residues. From germline, CDR1 is SGHNT and CDR2 YENEEA. The ends were cut back, 5 bases at V and 4 bases at J, with 23 bases in the middle. CDR3 nucleotide sequence: TGTGCCAGCAGCATGTACCACAATCTCGGAAAGACCTATGGCTACACCTTC. Its translation: CASSMYHNLGKTYGYTF.

The chain employs TRBV6-9 and TRBJ2-7; 8 positions agree with TRBD1. CDR3 length: 16 residues. Looked up from germline, CDR1 is MNHGY and CDR2 is SVAAGI. J gave up 0 bases and V 5 bases, and 9 bases lay outside the gene matches. CDR3 sequence reads: CASSAGLGTGSYEQYF. The CDR3 DNA reads TGTGCCAGCAGTGCCGGATTGGGGACAGGCTCCTACGAGCAGTACTTC.

This chain links TRBV6-5 with TRBJ2-1; 10 bases line up with TRBD2. CDR3 length equals 15 residues. After removal of 8 bases from V and 6 bases from J, the junction contained 10 bases not matched to a gene. The germline gives CDR1 MNHEY, CDR2 SVGAGI. The CDR3 bases are TGTGCCAGCTCGGTAGCGGGGGGTGGAATCAATGAGCAGTTCTTC. Amino acids: CASSVAGGGINEQFF.

This clone was recorded a few times. V and J are TRBV29-1 and TRBJ1-5; 10 nucleotides match TRBD1. Unmatched junction bases numbered 1, after V lost 0 bases and J lost 2 bases. The CDR3 length is 15 residues. CDR1 and CDR2 (germline): SQVTM, ANQGSEA. The CDR3 here is CSVEEGTGGNQPQHF. CDR3 nucleotides: TGCAGCGTTGAAGAGGGGACAGGGGGCAATCAGCCCCAGCATTTT.

In its sample, this clone was seen a few times. The V and J genes are TRBV6-6 and TRBJ2-7; D is possibly TRBD1 (6 bases). Trimming stripped 0 bases from V and 4 bases from J, with 13 bases between. This CDR3 is built from 15 residues. Germline assignment: CDR1 MNHNY and CDR2 SVGAGI (reference sequence). The CDR3 DNA is TGTGCCAGCAGTTACTCGGACAGTAGCCTTTACGAGCAGTACTTC. It codes for CASSYSDSSLYEQYF.

The chain carries TRBV6-1 and TRBJ1-3; no definite D call. The CDR3 consists of 12 residues. Per the germline V gene, CDR1 is MNHNS and CDR2 is SASEGT. V was trimmed by 8 bases and J by 2 bases, leaving 7 bases between them. CDR3 in amino acids: CASEVAGNTIYF. CDR3 nucleotide sequence: TGTGCCAGCGAGGTGGCTGGAAACACCATATATTTT.

The rearrangement joins TRBV6-5 to TRBJ2-4, with 10 bases fitting TRBD2. Germline assignment: CDR1 MNHEY and CDR2 SVGAGI. The V gene end was trimmed by 8 bases and the J gene end by 0 bases; junction bases not matched to a gene: 4. CDR3 length: 15 residues. The CDR3 region has the DNA TGTGCCAGCGGGCGACTAGCGGGAGCCAAAAACATTCAGTACTTC. This encodes CASGRLAGAKNIQYF.

The CDR3 bases are TGTGCCAGCAGTGTGGAACTAGCGGGATCTGACGAGCAGTACTTC. This encodes CASSVELAGSDEQYF. The J gene is TRBJ2-7, the V gene TRBV6-1, with 10 bases fitting TRBD2. The CDR3 contains 15 residues. V lost 4 bases, J lost 5 bases, and 8 bases stayed unmatched. From germline, CDR1 is MNHNS and CDR2 SASEGT.

The chain is built from TRBV19 and TRBJ1-5; 8 bases map to TRBD1. The CDR3 has 14 residues. The V gene's germline CDR1 is LNHDA and CDR2 SQIVND (reference sequence). The trim removed 6 bases at V and 7 bases at J, leaving 8 bases unmatched. CDR3 sequence (DNA): TGTGCCAGTAGGCCGGACAGGGCGAGCCAGCCCCAGCATTTT. The encoded protein is CASRPDRASQPQHF.

This clone has more than one count but fewer than ten. The chain is built from TRBV6-4 and TRBJ2-1, with TRBD1 matching 7 bases. With V trimmed by 6 bases and J by 3 bases, 8 bases remained unmatched. Germline lookup yields CDR1 MRHNA and CDR2 SNTAGT. The CDR3 is 15 residues long. The CDR3 region is CASSPTPGGYNEQFF. The CDR3, as DNA: TGTGCCAGCAGCCCAACCCCAGGGGGCTACAATGAGCAGTTCTTC.

The V and J genes are TRBV11-3 and TRBJ1-3; possible D gene TRBD1, 6 bases. This CDR3 has 14 residues. The germline V gene has CDR1 SGHNT and CDR2 YENEEA. Trimming took off 5 bases at V and 0 bases at J, with 8 bases between the two ends. For the CDR3, the DNA is TGTGCCAGCAGCACAGGGTTCTCTGGAAACACCATATATTTT. It is translated as CASSTGFSGNTIYF.

This chain uses TRBV5-8 with TRBJ2-3, with no clear D. This CDR3 region has 14 residues. The germline CDR1 and CDR2 sequences are SGHTS and YDEGEE. Trimming left V 0 bases short and J 0 bases short, with 5 bases between. The CDR3 DNA reads as TGTGCCAGCAGCTTGGGTACCAGCACAGATACGCAGTATTTT. This encodes CASSLGTSTDTQYF.

This sequence joins TRBV6-5 and TRBJ2-2, with 8 bases fitting TRBD2. CDR1 is MNHEY, CDR2 SVGAGI, per germline. The CDR3 length is 14 residues. The V segment lost 5 bases and the J segment 7 bases; nucleotides outside the gene matches: 6. This chain's CDR3 is CASSHGGAGGELFF. DNA for the CDR3: TGTGCCAGCAGTCACGGGGGGGCCGGCGGGGAGCTGTTTTTT.

The V and J genes are TRBV5-6 and TRBJ2-3; the D gene is possibly TRBD2 (5 bases). Germline lookup yields CDR1 SGHDT and CDR2 YYEEEE. The length of the CDR3 is 13 residues. V was clipped by 0 bases and J by 7 bases, with 9 bases between them. The CDR3 protein is CASSLGGENTQYF. The DNA of the CDR3 is TGTGCCAGCAGCTTGGGTGGGGAGAATACGCAGTATTTT.

The J gene is TRBJ1-2, the V gene TRBV21-1; TRBD1, the D gene given by the table, was not confirmed from the DNA. TRBV21-1 is a pseudogene. The CDR3 length is 13 residues. This CDR3 is CATLTGGGGGYTF. In DNA form, the CDR3 reads TGTGCCACCTTGACAGGGGGCGGCGGTGGCTACACCTTC.